This entry lists 9 T cell receptor beta chains sequenced from one sample in a study of identical twins. TCRdb redid the calling of the 5' RACE reads with MiXCR, one entry per CDR3 protein. Of around 960,000 distinct CDR3 sequences detected, approximately 13% appear once; the ten largest clones hold around 1.5%. The sample also formed part of further work on yellow fever vaccine responses in identical twins.

Sequenced sample: PBMCs. These receptors all stem from a woman between 18 and 29 years old in good health.

The rearrangement uses TRBV12-3 or TRBV12-4 and TRBJ1-2, with unresolved D. CDR3 length equals 14 residues. The V end was cut by 6 bases, the J end by 3 bases, with 14 bases between. The CDR3 reads CASRGNVGYYGYTF. The DNA for the CDR3 is TGTGCCAGCAGGGGAAACGTGGGGTACTATGGCTACACCTTC.

The rearrangement uses TRBV15 and TRBJ2-7, with 7 bases identical to TRBD1. V dropped 4 bases and J dropped 6; count of bases not matched to a gene: 12. Germline V gene sequence: CDR1 LNHNV, CDR2 YYDKDF (reference sequence). The CDR3 sequence is 15 residues long. The CDR3 is CATSIKGTALTEQYF. The CDR3 DNA sequence: TGTGCCACCAGCATTAAGGGGACAGCTTTAACCGAGCAGTACTTC.

A note on this clonotype: Sequence at one end of the junction differs from germline and may be a read error. The rearrangement uses TRBV4-1 and TRBJ2-1; 9 bases agree with TRBD2. CDR3 length equals 12 residues. Germline V gene lookup returns CDR1 MGHRA and CDR2 YSYEKL. The chain's CDR3 is CASSQGLAGKVF. CDR3 sequence (DNA): TGCGCCAGCAGCCAAGGGCTAGCGGGGAAGGTCTTC.

A few counts support this clonotype. The chain has TRBV14 and TRBJ2-2; 8 nucleotides line up with TRBD2. J gave up 7 bases and V 2 bases, and 6 bases lay outside the gene matches. The CDR3 covers 15 residues. Germline CDR1 and CDR2: SGHDN and FVKESK. CDR3 residues: CASSQSGRAFGELFF. In nucleotides, the CDR3 is TGTGCCAGCAGCCAATCCGGGAGGGCCTTCGGGGAGCTGTTTTTT.

V usage is TRBV12-3 or TRBV12-4 and J usage is TRBJ2-7, with TRBD2 matching over 10 bases. After removal of 6 bases from V and 5 bases from J, the junction contained 10 bases not matched to a gene. CDR3 length: 15 amino acids. The CDR3 spells CASSPVRTSGNEQYF. CDR3 in DNA: TGTGCCAGCAGCCCAGTTAGGACTAGCGGAAACGAGCAGTACTTC.

The chain couples TRBV2 to TRBJ2-1, with TRBD2 as a possible D gene (6 bases). The germline V and J ends were trimmed by 2 bases and 12 bases, with 11 bases remaining between them. There are 12 residues in the CDR3. Looked up from germline, CDR1 is SNHLY and CDR2 is FYNNEI. The CDR3 loop reads CASSEHVGGQFF. The CDR3 DNA sequence: TGTGCCAGCAGTGAACACGTGGGAGGGCAGTTCTTC.

This clonotype was seen more than once but under ten times. CDR3 loop: CASSFTNAGSETQYF. The CDR3 coding sequence is TGTGCCAGCAGCTTTACCAACGCAGGAAGCGAGACCCAGTACTTC. V and J are TRBV7-6 and TRBJ2-5; D uncertain. The germline V and J ends were trimmed by 3 bases and 5 bases, with 16 bases remaining between them. The CDR3 is 15 amino acids. Germline lookup yields CDR1 SGHVS and CDR2 FNYEAQ.

The chain uses TRBV12-3 or TRBV12-4 and TRBJ1-1; D unclear. V lost 6 bases, J lost 6 bases, and 14 bases lay in between. The CDR3 is 13 amino acids. The CDR3 DNA reads TGTGCCAGCAGCTCGGATAGGGCCGCTGAAGCTTTCTTT. It codes for CASSSDRAAEAFF.

The chain joins TRBV18 to TRBJ1-1, with 11 bases that match TRBD1. Losses at the gene ends were 3 bases for V and 3 bases for J; bases not matched to a gene: 6. The CDR3 is 16 amino acids. Germline V CDR1 and CDR2: KGHSH, LQKENI. As DNA, the CDR3 is TGTGCCAGCTCACCCGGGACAGGGGGTTCGTACACTGAAGCTTTCTTT. Its protein product is CASSPGTGGSYTEAFF.